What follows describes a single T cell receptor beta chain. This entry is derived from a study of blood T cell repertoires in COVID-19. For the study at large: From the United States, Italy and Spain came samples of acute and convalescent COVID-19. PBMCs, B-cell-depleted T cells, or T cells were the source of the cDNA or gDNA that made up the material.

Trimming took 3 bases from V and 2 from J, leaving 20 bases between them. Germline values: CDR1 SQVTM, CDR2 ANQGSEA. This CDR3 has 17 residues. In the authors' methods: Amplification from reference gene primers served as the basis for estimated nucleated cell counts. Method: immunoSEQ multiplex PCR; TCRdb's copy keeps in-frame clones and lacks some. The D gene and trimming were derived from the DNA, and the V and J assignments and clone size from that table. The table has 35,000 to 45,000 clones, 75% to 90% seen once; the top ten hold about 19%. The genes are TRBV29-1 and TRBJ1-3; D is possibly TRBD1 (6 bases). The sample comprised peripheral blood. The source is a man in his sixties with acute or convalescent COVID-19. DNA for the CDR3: TGCAGCGTTGAGGAGAACAGGGCTAGGTCTACTGGAAACACCATATATTTT. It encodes CSVEENRARSTGNTIYF.